This entry lists 14 T cell receptor beta chains sequenced from one sample in a study of blood T cells in healthy people across ages (dated by TCRdb to the mid-2010s). Library preparation employed 5' RACE. Sequencing was carried out with an Illumina HiSeq 2500. A second PCR of roughly 7 to 11 cycles was performed with a sample-barcoded 5' primer and a J-beta primer mix. The raw public data were reprocessed by TCRdb itself: fastp quality trimming at Q25, MiXCR clonotype calling, in-frame beta chains only. Here each entry gathers all rows of one CDR3 protein and keeps the most common genes and DNA. A total of fewer than 900,000 distinct CDR3 sequences appear in this sample, around 34% of them only once. Together, the top ten hold roughly 13% of the sample. Material for sequencing was blood. The receptors stem from a man younger than 35 in good health.

This clonotype was detected only once. The V and J genes are TRBV7-9 and TRBJ2-7; D is perhaps TRBD1 (6 bases). CDR3 length equals 14 residues. Trimming cost V 5 bases and J 3 bases, with 14 bases left between them. Germline lookup yields CDR1 SEHNR and CDR2 FQNEAQ (reference sequence). The CDR3 nucleotides read TGTGCCAGCAGCCCGATCAGGGGTTACTACGAGCAGTACTTC. It codes for CASSPIRGYYEQYF.

The chain employs TRBV19 and TRBJ2-1; weak D call: TRBD1 (6 bases). Germline V gene data show CDR1 as LNHDA and CDR2 as SQIVND (reference sequence). The CDR3 runs to 16 residues. Trimming took off 1 base at V and 2 bases at J, with 12 bases between the two ends. CDR3 nucleotide sequence: TGTGCCAGTAGTATAGCCCAGGGGACGCCCTACAATGAGCAGTTCTTC. This codes for CASSIAQGTPYNEQFF. The full variable domain, in which reference TRBV19 and TRBJ2-1 provide the parts outside the CDR3, is DGGITQSPKYLFRKEGQNVTLSCEQNLNHDAMYWYRQDPGQGLRLIYYSQIVNDFQKGDIAEGYSVSREKKESFPLTVTSAQKNPTAFYLCASSIAQGTPYNEQFFGPGTRLTVL.

For this clonotype: At one end the junction does not follow the germline gene, possibly because of a read error. V and J are TRBV6-5 and TRBJ2-3, with D perhaps TRBD1 or TRBD2 (7 bases each). Per germline, CDR1 MNHEY and CDR2 SVGAGI. The length of the CDR3 is 16 residues. The DNA of the CDR3 is TGTGCCAGCAGCTACTTGGGAGGGGGCGGCACAGATACGCAGTATTTT. Its translation is CASSYLGGGGTDTQYF.

V is TRBV5-1 and J is TRBJ2-3; D gene uncertain. Germline V gene data show CDR1 as SGHRS and CDR2 as YFSETQ. This CDR3 contains 15 residues. Trimming stripped 0 bases from V and 2 bases from J, with 10 bases between. The DNA of the CDR3 is TGCGCCAGCAGCTTGGGCAGGCCGTACACAGATACGCAGTATTTT. The encoded protein is CASSLGRPYTDTQYF.

In DNA form, the CDR3 reads TGTGCCAGCAGTCACGGACTAGCGGGGCTCAATGAGCAGTACTTC. Its translation: CASSHGLAGLNEQYF. The chain links TRBV6-2 or TRBV6-3 to TRBJ2-7; TRBD2 agrees at 12 bases. This CDR3 has 15 amino acids. The V and J ends lost 5 bases and 7 bases, in that order; junction bases with no gene match: 9. Germline V gives CDR1 MNHEY, CDR2 SVGEGT.

This clonotype was detected only a few times. This sequence joins TRBV20-1 and TRBJ2-7; D ambiguous. Between the trimmed V and J ends, which lost 0 bases and 7 bases, there was a span of 10 bases. Germline-derived CDR1 and CDR2 are DFQATT and SNEGSKA (reference sequence). This CDR3 is 12 amino acids long. The CDR3 here is CSARDGPWEQYF. CDR3 sequence (DNA): TGCAGTGCTAGAGATGGACCTTGGGAGCAGTACTTC.

This clonotype was seen a few times. The V gene is TRBV9, the J gene TRBJ1-5; 10 bases map to TRBD1. CDR1 is SGDLS, CDR2 YYNGEE, per germline. The CDR3 spans 15 residues. The V gene end was trimmed by 2 bases and the J gene end by 4 bases; junction bases not matched to a gene: 3. CDR3 sequence reads: CASSVGQGTNQPQHF. The CDR3 bases are TGTGCCAGCAGCGTGGGACAGGGGACAAATCAGCCCCAGCATTTT.

The chain recombines TRBV5-1 with TRBJ2-1, with a possible D match to TRBD2 (7 bases). Matching the DNA end better, TRBJ2-7 makes the J call doubtful. Germline V gene data show CDR1 as SGHRS and CDR2 as YFSETQ. The CDR3 totals 16 residues. The CDR3 protein is CASSLTGGLSYNEQYF. DNA of the CDR3: TGCGCCAGCAGCTTGACGGGGGGCCTCTCCTACAATGAGCAGTACTTC.

V and J are TRBV7-2 and TRBJ2-1; 7 positions match TRBD1. After removal of 3 bases from V and 6 bases from J, the junction contained 2 bases not matched to a gene. Germline values: CDR1 SGHTA, CDR2 FQGNSA. The CDR3 consists of 13 residues. DNA for the CDR3: TGTGCCAGCAGCTTGTACAGGGGCAATGAGCAGTTCTTC. Translating gives CASSLYRGNEQFF. The entire variable domain, with the rest obtained from reference TRBV7-2 and TRBJ2-1, is as follows: GAGVSQSPSNKVTEKGKDVELRCDPISGHTALYWYRQSLGQGLEFLIYFQGNSAPDKSGLPSDRFSAERTGGSVSTLTIQRTQQEDSAVYLCASSLYRGNEQFFGPGTRLTVL.

The table lists this clonotype with many counts. The gene calls are TRBV5-1 and TRBJ2-1; no reliable D call. Trimming shortened V by 5 bases and J by 6 bases, and 6 bases separated the two germline ends. This CDR3 has 11 residues. Germline V lookup: CDR1 SGHRS, CDR2 YFSETQ. The CDR3 DNA follows: TGCGCCAGCAGAACGTCCAATGAGCAGTTCTTC. Protein: CASRTSNEQFF.

There are a few counts of this clonotype. The chain combines TRBV6-5 with TRBJ2-3; possibly TRBD2 for D (7 bases). V was pared by 0 bases and J by 2 bases, with 21 bases between. The CDR3 totals 19 residues. Per the germline V gene, CDR1 is MNHEY and CDR2 is SVGAGI. This chain's CDR3 is CASSYSAKGVREFTDTQYF. For the CDR3, the DNA is TGTGCCAGCAGTTACTCGGCGAAGGGGGTGCGGGAGTTCACAGATACGCAGTATTTT.

This chain joins TRBV7-9 and TRBJ1-2; D not resolved. The CDR3 covers 10 residues. Germline-derived CDR1 and CDR2 are SEHNR and FQNEAQ (reference sequence). The V end was cut by 1 base, the J end by 13 bases, with 7 bases between. CDR3 nucleotides: TGTGCCAGCAGCTTAGGACCTGTCACCTTC. It yields the protein CASSLGPVTF. Full variable domain (outside the CDR3, taken from reference TRBV7-9 and TRBJ1-2): DTGVSQNPRHKITKRGQNVTFRCDPISEHNRLYWYRQTLGQGPEFLTYFQNEAQLEKSRLLSDRFSAERPKGSFSTLEIQRTEQGDSAMYLCASSLGPVTFGSGTRLTVV.

The J gene is TRBJ2-7, the V gene TRBV7-2; TRBD1 is a possible D gene (6 bases). Trimming pared 5 bases from V and 3 bases from J, leaving 14 bases between. The CDR3 runs 14 residues. The germline V gene has CDR1 SGHTA and CDR2 FQGNSA. The CDR3 nucleotides read TGTGCCAGCAGCGTACGGGACAAGAACTACGAGCAGTACTTC. Its translation: CASSVRDKNYEQYF. Looking up the rest from reference TRBV7-2 and TRBJ2-7 gives the full variable domain: GAGVSQSPSNKVTEKGKDVELRCDPISGHTALYWYRQSLGQGLEFLIYFQGNSAPDKSGLPSDRFSAERTGGSVSTLTIQRTQQEDSAVYLCASSVRDKNYEQYFGPGTRLTVT.

This chain links TRBV14 with TRBJ1-2; no clear D. This CDR3 has 15 amino acids. Germline CDR1 and CDR2: SGHDN and FVKESK. The V and J ends lost 4 bases and 0 bases respectively, with 12 bases between them. CDR3 sequence: CASSLSRTSNYGYTF. CDR3 in DNA: TGTGCCAGCAGCCTCTCTAGGACTTCTAACTATGGCTACACCTTC.